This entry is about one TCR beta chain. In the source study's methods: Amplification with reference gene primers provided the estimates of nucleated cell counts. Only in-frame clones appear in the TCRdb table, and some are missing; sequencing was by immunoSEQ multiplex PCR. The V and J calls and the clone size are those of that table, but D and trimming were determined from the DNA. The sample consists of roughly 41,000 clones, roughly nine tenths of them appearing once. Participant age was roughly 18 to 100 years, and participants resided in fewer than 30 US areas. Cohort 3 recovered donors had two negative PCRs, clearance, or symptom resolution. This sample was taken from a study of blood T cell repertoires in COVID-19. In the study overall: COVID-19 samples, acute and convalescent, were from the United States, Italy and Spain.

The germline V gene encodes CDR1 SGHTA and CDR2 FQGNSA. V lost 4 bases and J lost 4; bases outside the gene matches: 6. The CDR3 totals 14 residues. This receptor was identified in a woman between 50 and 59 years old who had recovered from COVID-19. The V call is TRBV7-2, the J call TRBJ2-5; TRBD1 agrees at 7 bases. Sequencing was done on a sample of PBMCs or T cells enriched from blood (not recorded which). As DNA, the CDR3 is TGTGCCAGCAGCTCCTCGACAGGGCCAGAGACCCAGTACTTC. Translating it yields CASSSSTGPETQYF.